Following are 18 T cell receptor beta chains from one sample sequenced in a study of type 1 regulatory T cells. TCRdb reprocessed the reads with MiXCR, giving one entry per CDR3 protein. This table has 70,000 or so distinct CDR3 sequences, more than 20% appearing once. Study conclusions and caveats: Type 1 regulatory T cells had a more restricted TCR repertoire than non-type 1 regulatory T cells.

No antigen is known for these receptors. The sample was cultured type 1 regulatory T (Tr1) cells, either the whole culture or a sorted fraction (not recorded which). The receptor set was obtained from a human donor in good health.

This clonotype was counted a few times. As DNA, the CDR3 is TGTGCCAGCCTCTGGGGGGTGCCAGATACGCAGTATTTT. This translates into CASLWGVPDTQYF. The chain links TRBV2 to TRBJ2-3; tentatively, D is TRBD2 (6 bases). Germline CDR1 and CDR2: SNHLY and FYNNEI. The CDR3 extends over 13 amino acids. The V and J ends lost 8 bases and 4 bases respectively, with 13 bases between them. Looking up the rest from reference TRBV2 and TRBJ2-3 gives the full variable domain: EPEVTQTPSHQVTQMGQEVILRCVPISNHLYFYWYRQILGQKVEFLVSFYNNEISEKSEIFDDQFSVERPDGSNFTLKIRSTKLEDSAMYFCASLWGVPDTQYFGPGTRLTVL.

The sample holds many counts of this clonotype. The chain recombines TRBV3-1 with TRBJ2-2; D call uncertain. The CDR3 loop spans 13 amino acids. The V end lost 2 bases, the J end lost 4 bases, and 5 bases lay between the germline ends. Per the germline V gene, CDR1 is LGHDT and CDR2 is YNNKEL (reference sequence). CDR3: CASSQPGTGELFF. The DNA of the CDR3 is TGTGCCAGCAGCCAACCGGGCACCGGGGAGCTGTTTTTT.

Ten or more counts support this clonotype. This sequence joins TRBV7-2 and TRBJ2-1, with 11 bases matching TRBD2. The J segment lost 9 bases and the V segment lost 6 bases, leaving 10 bases of the junction unmatched. Germline V gives CDR1 SGHTA, CDR2 FQGNSA. The CDR3 is 15 amino acids. CDR3 sequence (DNA): TGTGCCAGCAGATTCCTAGCGGGAGGTCCGGGTGAGCAGTTCTTC. Its protein product is CASRFLAGGPGEQFF.

The table lists this clonotype with a few counts. V and J are TRBV4-2 and TRBJ1-1, with TRBD1 matching over 7 bases. The junction had 10 bases not matched to a gene; V was cut back by 4 bases and J by 2 bases. The V gene's germline CDR1 is LGHNA and CDR2 YNFKEQ. The CDR3 is 16 residues long. Here the CDR3 DNA reads TGTGCCAGCAGCCTCCTTCGGACAGGTTTAAACACTGAAGCTTTCTTT. Its translation is CASSLLRTGLNTEAFF.

This clonotype showed up just a few times. The chain recombines TRBV6-5 with TRBJ2-7, with 11 bases lining up with TRBD1. CDR1 MNHEY and CDR2 SVGAGI come from the germline V gene. V was pared by 2 bases and J by 6 bases, with 3 bases of the junction left unmatched. This CDR3 comprises 14 residues. CDR3 coding DNA: TGTGCCAGCAGTTACCCGGGACAGGGGGGCGAGCAGTACTTC. It codes for CASSYPGQGGEQYF.

This chain joins TRBV11-2 and TRBJ2-7; D is perhaps TRBD1 (5 bases). The CDR3 loop spans 13 amino acids. Germline V CDR1 and CDR2: SGHAT, FQNNGV. V was cut by 7 bases and J by 2 bases, with 12 bases left in between. DNA of the CDR3: TGTGCCAGCAAACCTCAGGGAACCTACGAGCAGTACTTC. Protein sequence: CASKPQGTYEQYF.

The chain is built from TRBV20-1 and TRBJ2-7; D is uncertain. V lost 3 bases and J 3 bases, leaving 12 bases between the germline ends. Germline V gene sequence: CDR1 DFQATT, CDR2 SNEGSKA (reference sequence). This CDR3 has 13 amino acids. In nucleotides, the CDR3 is TGCAGTGCTAGCGACCTGAGAGGCTACGAGCAGTACTTC. Residues: CSASDLRGYEQYF.

This chain uses TRBV20-1 with TRBJ1-4, with D unresolved. Trimming left V 3 bases short and J 8 bases short, with 10 bases between. CDR1 and CDR2 from the germline V gene are DFQATT and SNEGSKA (reference sequence). The CDR3 runs to 12 residues. The CDR3 nucleotides are TGCAGTGCTAGTGCTGTTGAAGAAAAACTGTTTTTT. It codes for CSASAVEEKLFF.

The genes are TRBV5-5 and TRBJ1-2, with a tentative D call TRBD1 (6 bases). Trimming took off 3 bases at V and 3 bases at J, with 9 bases between the two ends. The CDR3 runs to 13 residues. The germline CDR1 and CDR2 sequences are SGHKS and YYEKEE (reference sequence). CDR3 bases: TGTGCCAGCAGCTCGAGGGGGGACTATGGCTACACCTTC. Translating gives CASSSRGDYGYTF.

The chain has TRBV5-6 and TRBJ2-5, with D maybe TRBD1 (6 bases). Germline loops: CDR1 SGHDT, CDR2 YYEEEE. The CDR3 has 13 residues. The V end lost 0 bases, the J end lost 4 bases, and 7 bases lay between the germline ends. This CDR3 reads CASSLVGGETQYF. CDR3 nucleotides: TGTGCCAGCAGCTTGGTAGGGGGAGAGACCCAGTACTTC. Full variable domain (remainder filled in from reference TRBV5-6 and TRBJ2-5): DAGVTQSPTHLIKTRGQQVTLRCSPKSGHDTVSWYQQALGQGPQFIFQYYEEEERQRGNFPDRFSGHQFPNYSSELNVNALLLGDSALYLCASSLVGGETQYFGPGTRLLVL.

This chain connects TRBV10-2 to TRBJ2-7, with D maybe TRBD1 (6 bases). The CDR3 covers 12 residues. V lost 10 bases and J lost 2, with 12 bases in between. Germline V CDR1 and CDR2: WSHSY, SAAADI. In DNA form, the CDR3 reads TGCGCCACCGCGCAGGGGACCTACGAGCAGTACTTC. This sequence encodes CATAQGTYEQYF.

This clonotype came up a few times. This sequence joins TRBV3-1 and TRBJ2-7; 8 bases fit TRBD2. CDR1 is LGHDT, CDR2 YNNKEL, per germline (reference sequence). V shed 5 bases and J 4 bases; nucleotides not matched to a gene: 10. The CDR3 contains 15 residues. The CDR3 sequence: CASSDAPGLEYEQYF. The DNA of the CDR3 is TGTGCCAGCAGCGATGCACCGGGACTAGAGTACGAGCAGTACTTC.

This clonotype was recorded a few times. Here the CDR3 reads CASSWTSGISTDTQYF. The CDR3 DNA reads as TGTGCCAGCAGCTGGACTAGCGGGATTAGCACAGATACGCAGTATTTT. This rearrangement joins TRBV7-2 to TRBJ2-3, with 12 positions matching TRBD2. After removal of 4 bases from V and 0 bases from J, the junction contained 2 bases not matched to a gene. The CDR3 totals 16 residues. Germline assignment: CDR1 SGHTA and CDR2 FQGNSA.

This rearrangement joins TRBV29-1 to TRBJ2-1; D gene unclear. The CDR3 is 11 amino acids. Trimming stripped 4 bases from V and 7 bases from J, with 8 bases between. Germline V CDR1 and CDR2: SQVTM, ANQGSEA. The CDR3 bases are TGCAGCGTTGTTTCCAATAATGAGCAGTTCTTC. This translates into CSVVSNNEQFF.

A note on this clonotype: A far larger clone is one base from this, pointing to a likely read error. The J gene is TRBJ2-5, the V gene TRBV7-8, with D perhaps TRBD2 (7 bases). CDR1 is SGHVS and CDR2 is FQNEAQ in the germline V gene. This CDR3 comprises 13 residues. Written as DNA, the CDR3 is TGTGCCGGCAGCGGGACACGGAAGGAGACCCAGTACTTC. Amino acid sequence: CAGSGTRKETQYF.

The CDR3 region has the DNA TGTGCCAGCAGCTTGGGGACAGGGCGATCGGCTGGGTCACCCCTCCACTTT. Its protein product is CASSLGTGRSAGSPLHF. The rearrangement uses TRBV5-4 and TRBJ1-6; 8 nucleotides agree with TRBD1. This CDR3 has 17 amino acids. V shed 0 bases, J shed 10 bases, and the junction held 12 bases outside the gene matches. Per the germline V gene, CDR1 is SGHNT and CDR2 is YYREEE (reference sequence). The complete variable domain, with remaining parts taken from reference TRBV5-4 and TRBJ1-6, reads ETGVTQSPTHLIKTRGQQVTLRCSSQSGHNTVSWYQQALGQGPQFIFQYYREEENGRGNFPPRFSGLQFPNYSSELNVNALELDDSALYLCASSLGTGRSAGSPLHFGNGTRLTVT.

The V gene is TRBV5-5, the J gene TRBJ2-5; 7 positions match TRBD2. CDR1 is SGHKS and CDR2 is YYEKEE in the germline V gene (reference sequence). CDR3 length: 13 amino acids. The ends lost 6 bases at V and 1 base at J; junction bases unmatched: 3. The CDR3 loop is CASTWEGQETQYF. CDR3 nucleotides: TGTGCCAGCACCTGGGAGGGCCAAGAGACCCAGTACTTC. Filled out from reference TRBV5-5 and TRBJ2-5, the complete variable domain reads DAGVTQSPTHLIKTRGQQVTLRCSPISGHKSVSWYQQVLGQGPQFIFQYYEKEERGRGNFPDRFSARQFPNYSSELNVNALLLGDSALYLCASTWEGQETQYFGPGTRLLVL.

This clonotype was detected a few times. This chain uses TRBV6-1 with TRBJ1-4; D not certain. The CDR3 loop spans 14 amino acids. Germline V CDR1 and CDR2: MNHNS, SASEGT. V lost 2 bases and J lost 8, with 12 bases in between. The CDR3, as DNA: TGTGCCAGCAGTGAACAACCGTTAGGGGAAAAACTGTTTTTT. It encodes CASSEQPLGEKLFF.